This T cell receptor (beta chain) appears in the sequencing data of a study of T-cell memory formation after mild COVID-19 (dated by TCRdb to the early 2020s). A note on the overall study: TCR sequence clusters from the two donors were found to be largely donor specific. In two donors, T-cell clones that expanded and contracted after mild COVID-19 were followed by sequencing TCRalpha and TCRbeta repertoires longitudinally. The cohort was made up of two young adult volunteers, one female and one male, who were previously healthy. General conclusions and limits of the study: Only a couple of mild cases were covered in the study, and larger cohorts including severe cases with pre-infection samples were considered necessary. SARS-CoV-2 specificity was not confirmed for the second-wave clones peaking on day 37. Some responding clones were detected in pre-infection memory, suggesting pre-existing cross-reactive memory T cells joined the SARS-CoV-2 response. Clones contracting from day 15 to 85 had balanced CD4/CD8 phenotypes, while a second wave expanding from day 15 to 37 was biased towards CD4+. Contracting CD4+ clones were found mainly in CM and EM memory subsets, while CD8+ clones were enriched in EMRA.

Worth noting for this clonotype: This clone's antigen is unknown. No much larger clonotype is one base removed from it; base qualities were not supplied.

V is shortened by 1 base, J by 6 bases, and the region joining them spans 11 bases. From the cysteine through the phenylalanine, the CDR3 covers 13 amino acids. The DNA shown is the 39-base CDR3, in frame from base 1. The germline V gene (reference sequence) supplies CDR1 DFQATT and CDR2 SNEGSKA. Sequenced on an Illumina NovaSeq 6000. Using 5'RACE with constant-segment primers, TCRalpha and TCRbeta cDNA libraries were constructed, with sample barcodes and unique molecular identifiers added in the process. RNA was extracted from every sample with Trizol reagent. Libraries were amplified in two PCR steps, with a second sample barcode and Illumina TruSeq adapters added in the second step. Sequencing of libraries was performed on an Illumina NovaSeq with 2 x 150 bp paired-end reads. In the paper's pipeline: Demultiplexing of reads and collapsing into UMI-guided consensus sequences were performed with migec v1.2.7. With mixcr v2.1.11, UMI consensuses were aligned to TRA and TRB V and J templates and assembled into clonotypes. Expanded or contracted clonotypes were those called significant by both edgeR and NoisET, with noise models trained on biological replicates. For edgeR calls, the thresholds were a false discovery rate-adjusted p below 0.01 and a log2 fold-change of 1. As an exploratory analysis of dynamics, PCA with hierarchical clustering was applied to max-normalized trajectories of the 1000 most abundant clonotypes. Separately sequenced CD4+ and CD8+ repertoires were used to assign a CD4 or CD8 phenotype to each responding clone. TCRdb's own reprocessing of the public reads used fastp at Q25 and MiXCR and kept productive beta chains. All rows with the same CDR3 protein become a single entry with the most common DNA and genes. TCRdb assigned the V and J calls; the authors' analysis was not used. Present in this sample are 350,000 or so distinct CDR3 sequences, approximately 12% of which were seen just once. The ten largest make up around a fifth of the sample.

Ficoll-Paque density gradient centrifugation was used to isolate PBMCs. The rearrangement combines TRBV20-1 with TRBJ2-3, with an unclear D gene assignment. This clonotype was obtained from a man between 18 and 29 years old who had mild COVID-19 (a few samples of this study predate the infection). The sample titles of this study are shuffled in the database, so cell type and time point are left out; the donor was told from shared clones. Sequencing was done on a sample of PBMCs or a T cell subset sorted from them (not recorded which). Read as DNA, the sequence is TGCAGTGCTAGAGTCCCAGGAGTTGATACGCAGTATTTT. Its translation is CSARVPGVDTQYF.